A selection of T cell receptor beta chains follows, all from one sample in a study of shared clonotypes between healthy human individuals. Method: immunoSEQ multiplex PCR; TCRdb's copy keeps in-frame clones and lacks some. Here the sample spans about 2 million clones, about 95% being singletons. The specimen sequenced was naive CD8+ T cells sorted from blood. The receptors originated from a man between 18 and 35 years old in good health. Each CDR3 is given with its conserved first and last residue. D genes are given only for firm matches.

V	D	J	CDR3	DNA
TRBV7-2	TRBD1	TRBJ2-7	CASSYRQGAYEQYF	TGTGCCAGCAGTTACAGACAGGGAGCGTACGAGCAGTACTTC
TRBV6-1	.	TRBJ1-6	CASRDIQVVLHF	TGTGCCAGCAGGGATATACAGGTCGTCCTCCACTTT
TRBV19	TRBD1	TRBJ1-2	CASSTGDSSYGYTF	TGTGCCAGTAGTACGGGGGACAGCTCTTATGGCTACACCTTC
TRBV5-4	TRBD2	TRBJ2-7	CASSGSGNEQYF	TGTGCCAGCAGCGGTAGCGGGAACGAGCAGTACTTC
TRBV9	TRBD1	TRBJ1-2	CASRGAGTAPRNYGYTF	TGTGCCAGCAGGGGAGCGGGGACAGCACCAAGAAACTATGGCTACACCTTC
TRBV2	.	TRBJ1-2	CAIEGRWASDYGYTF	TGTGCCATCGAAGGTCGGTGGGCCTCAGACTATGGCTACACCTTC
TRBV5-4	.	TRBJ2-7	CASSRSTGGFDEQYF	TGTGCCAGCAGCCGATCCACCGGGGGATTCGACGAGCAGTACTTC
TRBV28	.	TRBJ1-6	CASSMDVQGSPLHF	TGTGCCAGCAGTATGGACGTCCAGGGTTCACCCCTCCACTTT
TRBV5-1	TRBD1	TRBJ1-1	CASSLGTAPSNTEAFF	TGCGCCAGCAGCCTCGGGACAGCGCCTTCGAACACTGAAGCTTTCTTT
TRBV7-2	TRBD2	TRBJ2-4	CASSPLAGGAKNIQYF	TGTGCCAGCAGCCCGCTAGCGGGGGGAGCCAAAAACATTCAGTACTTC
TRBV4-1	.	TRBJ2-7	CASSHVGRGYEQYF	TGCGCCAGCAGCCATGTAGGCAGGGGCTACGAGCAGTACTTC
TRBV2	.	TRBJ2-5	CASRGGLEETQYF	TGTGCCAGCAGGGGGGGACTGGAAGAGACCCAGTACTTC
TRBV27	TRBD1	TRBJ2-7	CASSSSPGTGSYEQYF	TGTGCCAGCAGTTCGAGTCCCGGGACAGGCTCCTACGAGCAGTACTTC
TRBV4-1	TRBD1	TRBJ1-3	CASSQVQGENTIYF	TGCGCCAGCAGCCAAGTACAGGGGGAAAACACCATATATTTT
TRBV27	.	TRBJ2-1	CASSPDRPAHNEQFF	TGTGCCAGCAGTCCCGATCGGCCAGCCCACAATGAGCAGTTCTTC
TRBV29-1	.	TRBJ2-2	CSVEGVNTGELFF	TGCAGCGTTGAGGGGGTGAACACCGGGGAGCTGTTTTTT
TRBV7-9	.	TRBJ2-2	CASRLGGSPNTGELFF	TGTGCCAGCCGTCTTGGAGGGAGCCCGAACACCGGGGAGCTGTTTTTT
TRBV4-1	TRBD1	TRBJ1-2	CASSPRTGGYGYTF	TGCGCCAGCAGCCCACGGACAGGGGGATATGGCTACACCTTC
TRBV19	.	TRBJ2-7	CASSMGVEVYEQYF	TGTGCCAGTAGTATGGGTGTTGAGGTGTACGAGCAGTACTTC
TRBV27	TRBD2	TRBJ2-7	CASSSGGLAGGEQYF	TGTGCCAGCAGCTCCGGAGGACTAGCGGGGGGGGAGCAGTACTTC
TRBV7-8	TRBD1	TRBJ1-5	CASSAGTGHNQPQHF	TGTGCCAGCAGCGCAGGGACAGGCCACAATCAGCCCCAGCATTTT
TRBV4-1	TRBD1	TRBJ1-1	CASSPRAGGELNTEAFF	TGCGCCAGCAGCCCCCGAGCAGGGGGAGAATTGAACACTGAAGCTTTCTTT
TRBV11-2	.	TRBJ2-1	CASSLDLKAYYNEQFF	TGTGCCAGCAGCTTAGATTTAAAGGCGTATTACAATGAGCAGTTCTTC
TRBV27	TRBD1	TRBJ2-7	CASKPGTGRLKTYEQYF	TGTGCCAGCAAACCCGGGACAGGAAGATTAAAAACCTACGAGCAGTACTTC
TRBV4-2	TRBD2	TRBJ2-3	CASRSTSGGADTQYF	TGTGCCAGCAGGTCTACTAGCGGGGGAGCAGATACGCAGTATTTT
TRBV9	.	TRBJ2-2	CASTVGVDTGELFF	TGTGCCAGCACCGTGGGGGTTGACACCGGGGAGCTGTTTTTT
TRBV28	.	TRBJ2-2	CASSFGYGELFF	TGTGCCAGCAGTTTTGGTTACGGGGAGCTGTTTTTT
TRBV7-6	.	TRBJ1-1	CASSLGPGGTEAFF	TGTGCCAGCAGCCTGGGACCAGGAGGTACTGAAGCTTTCTTT